A selection of T cell receptor beta chains follows, all from one sample in a study of blood T cell repertoires in COVID-19. Generated by immunoSEQ multiplex PCR, the TCRdb table keeps only in-frame clones and is missing some. The sample consists of 300,000 to 350,000 clones, roughly 90% of them appearing once. Sequencing was performed on peripheral blood. These receptors were collected from a man younger than 40 with COVID-19, enrolled during active disease. Both conserved end residues are part of each CDR3. The D gene is left open where the match is weak. Not all rows give a size; the values are once, few, many and, for expanded clones, a class.

j_call,d_call,v_call,clone_size,cdr3_aa,cdr3_nt
TRBJ1-2,NA,TRBV27,NA,CASSSQGRYGYTF,TGTGCCAGCAGTTCACAGGGTCGGTATGGCTACACCTTC
TRBJ2-1,NA,TRBV19,NA,CASSISSLGEQFF,TGTGCCAGTAGTATAAGCAGTCTCGGGGAGCAGTTCTTC
TRBJ2-7,NA,TRBV16,NA,CASSQSQTGLQYF,TGTGCCAGCAGCCAATCGCAAACAGGGTTGCAGTACTTC
TRBJ1-1,TRBD1,TRBV20-1,NA,CSAKGGVWAFF,TGCAGTGCTAAAGGGGGCGTATGGGCTTTCTTT
TRBJ2-7,NA,TRBV18,NA,CASSPGAGTYEQYF,TGTGCCAGCTCACCAGGCGCAGGGACCTACGAGCAGTACTTC
TRBJ1-2,TRBD1,TRBV27,NA,CASSLKGALYGYTF,TGTGCCAGCAGTTTGAAGGGGGCCCTTTATGGCTACACCTTC
TRBJ2-1,TRBD1,TRBV3-1/TRBV3-2,NA,CASSQPGQGAYEQFF,TGTGCCAGCAGCCAACCGGGACAGGGGGCTTATGAGCAGTTCTTC
TRBJ1-1,NA,TRBV6-5,NA,CASSDQEGGDTEAFF,TGTGCCAGCAGCGACCAGGAGGGTGGGGACACTGAAGCTTTCTTT
TRBJ1-2,NA,TRBV4-1,few,CASSQDEETGYGYTF,TGCGCCAGCAGCCAAGACGAGGAGACGGGCTATGGCTACACCTTC
TRBJ2-7,TRBD2,TRBV19,NA,CASSPAWGGRYEQYF,TGTGCCAGTAGTCCCGCCTGGGGGGGAAGGTACGAGCAGTACTTC
TRBJ1-2,TRBD1,TRBV5-6,NA,CASSYPGQGGHGYTF,TGTGCCAGCAGTTATCCGGGACAGGGTGGGCATGGCTACACCTTC
TRBJ1-5,TRBD1,TRBV19,NA,CASSPRDRGPHQPQHF,TGTGCCAGTAGTCCCCGGGACAGGGGTCCCCATCAGCCCCAGCATTTT
TRBJ1-6,NA,TRBV19,NA,CASSGGLFYNSPLHF,TGTGCCAGTTCGGGAGGGCTGTTCTATAATTCACCCCTCCACTTT
TRBJ2-3,NA,TRBV11-2,NA,CASSPQGTSTDTQYF,TGTGCCAGCAGCCCTCAGGGTACTAGCACAGATACGCAGTATTTT
TRBJ1-2,NA,TRBV28,NA,CASSLQYGYTF,TGTGCCAGCAGTTTGCAGTATGGCTACACCTTC
TRBJ2-1,NA,TRBV6-5,NA,CASSYAVSYNEQFF,TGTGCCAGCAGTTACGCAGTCTCCTACAATGAGCAGTTCTTC
TRBJ2-1,TRBD2,TRBV5-1,NA,CASSPSGRANEQFF,TGCGCCAGCAGCCCCAGCGGGAGGGCCAATGAGCAGTTCTTC
TRBJ1-1,NA,TRBV19,NA,CASSRTATMSMNTEAFF,TGTGCCAGTAGTAGGACAGCGACGATGTCCATGAACACTGAAGCTTTCTTT
TRBJ2-7,TRBD1,TRBV7-8,NA,CASSARDSSYEQYF,TGTGCCAGCAGCGCCCGGGACAGCTCCTACGAGCAGTACTTC
TRBJ2-1,NA,TRBV7-9,NA,CASSFGAGALSNEQFF,TGTGCCAGCAGCTTCGGGGCGGGGGCCCTTAGCAATGAGCAGTTCTTC
TRBJ2-1,TRBD1,TRBV6-2/TRBV6-3,NA,CASSSGQGKAYNEQFF,TGTGCCAGCAGCTCCGGACAGGGGAAAGCCTACAATGAGCAGTTCTTC
TRBJ1-1,NA,TRBV14,NA,CASSQDHRRSEAFF,TGTGCCAGCAGCCAAGATCACAGGCGGAGTGAAGCTTTCTTT
TRBJ2-7,TRBD1,TRBV10-3,NA,CAISNLGQVDEQYF,TGTGCCATCAGTAATTTGGGACAGGTCGACGAGCAGTACTTC
TRBJ2-7,TRBD1,TRBV20-1,NA,CSASPGQGGSYEQYF,TGCAGTGCTAGTCCGGGACAGGGGGGCTCCTACGAGCAGTACTTC
TRBJ1-5,NA,TRBV7-4,NA,CASSLVVGYSNQPQHF,TGTGCCAGCAGCTTAGTTGTCGGGTATAGCAATCAGCCCCAGCATTTT
TRBJ1-3,NA,TRBV30,NA,CAWSVYSGNTIYF,TGTGCCTGGAGTGTATACTCTGGAAACACCATATATTTT
TRBJ1-6,NA,TRBV7-2,NA,CASSFRGGGSPLHF,TGTGCCAGCAGCTTCCGCGGGGGTGGGTCACCCCTCCACTTT
TRBJ2-2,NA,TRBV9,NA,CASSVVGGGSGELFF,TGTGCCAGCAGCGTAGTTGGGGGCGGAAGCGGGGAGCTGTTTTTT
TRBJ2-2,NA,TRBV11-3,NA,CASSPGTGTNTGELFF,TGTGCCAGCAGCCCGGGGACTGGGACGAACACCGGGGAGCTGTTTTTT
TRBJ1-5,TRBD1,TRBV9,NA,CASSVEGADNQPQHF,TGTGCCAGCAGCGTAGAGGGGGCGGATAATCAGCCCCAGCATTTT
TRBJ2-2,NA,TRBV2,NA,CASKSDRNTGELFF,TGTGCCAGCAAAAGCGACAGAAACACCGGGGAGCTGTTTTTT
TRBJ1-4,NA,TRBV5-1,NA,CASSWDTNEKLFF,TGCGCCAGCAGCTGGGACACGAATGAAAAACTGTTTTTT
TRBJ1-5,NA,TRBV9,NA,CASSFSSNQPQHF,TGTGCCAGCAGCTTTAGTAGCAATCAGCCCCAGCATTTT
TRBJ1-6,NA,TRBV6-2/TRBV6-3,NA,CASSGKRDNSPLHF,TGTGCCAGCAGCGGGAAGCGGGATAATTCACCCCTCCACTTT
TRBJ2-7,NA,TRBV27,many,CASSVRGGRGDEQYF,TGTGCCAGCAGTGTCCGGGGAGGCCGAGGAGACGAGCAGTACTTC
TRBJ2-3,TRBD1,TRBV7-2,NA,CASSTPLGQEFVGTQYF,TGTGCCAGCAGCACACCATTGGGACAGGAGTTCGTGGGTACGCAGTATTTT
TRBJ2-7,TRBD1,TRBV7-9,NA,CASSSDRSYEQYF,TGTGCCAGCAGCTCGGACAGGTCCTACGAGCAGTACTTC
TRBJ2-2,TRBD1,TRBV27,NA,CASSFGTAYTGELFF,TGTGCCAGCAGTTTCGGGACAGCATACACCGGGGAGCTGTTTTTT
TRBJ1-3,TRBD1,TRBV7-9,NA,CASSPTGAGNTIYF,TGTGCCAGCAGCCCTACAGGGGCGGGAAACACCATATATTTT
TRBJ2-2,NA,TRBV4-3,NA,CASSQESRGDTGELFF,TGCGCCAGCAGCCAAGAAAGCAGGGGGGATACCGGGGAGCTGTTTTTT
TRBJ2-1,TRBD2,TRBV2,NA,CASKYLVAPIRSGLTDNEQFF,TGTGCCAGCAAGTACCTAGTAGCTCCTATTCGATCGGGACTAACCGACAATGAGCAGTTCTTC
TRBJ2-2,TRBD2,TRBV5-6,NA,CASSLAGLADTGELFF,TGTGCCAGCAGCTTGGCCGGACTAGCGGACACCGGGGAGCTGTTTTTT
TRBJ2-7,NA,TRBV29-1,NA,CSVRTRQSAYEQYF,TGCAGCGTCCGGACACGACAGTCGGCCTACGAGCAGTACTTC
TRBJ1-5,NA,TRBV6-1,NA,CASSEARRGFNQPQHF,TGTGCCAGCAGTGAAGCGCGAAGGGGCTTCAATCAGCCCCAGCATTTT
TRBJ2-1,TRBD1,TRBV6-8,NA,CASEGAGGVGNEQFF,TGTGCCAGCGAAGGCGCAGGGGGCGTAGGCAATGAGCAGTTCTTC